A single sample is the source of the 29 T cell receptor beta chains below, sequenced in a study of blood T cells in healthy people across ages. A second PCR of 7 to 11 cycles used a sample-barcoded 5' primer and a J-beta primer mix. TCRdb analysed the 5' RACE reads with MiXCR anew, one entry per CDR3 protein. The table has under 2,000,000 distinct CDR3 sequences, roughly 49% seen once. The sequenced sample consisted of blood. The receptors were sampled from a woman in her thirties or forties in good health.

This clonotype has only a few counts. This chain uses TRBV10-3 with TRBJ2-1; perhaps TRBD2 as D (5 bases). Trimming left V 3 bases short and J 1 base short, with 7 bases between. CDR1 and CDR2 (germline): ENHRY, SYGVKD. The CDR3 loop spans 14 amino acids. CDR3 region: CAISDEGSYNEQFF. The DNA of the CDR3 is TGTGCCATCAGTGATGAGGGTTCCTACAATGAGCAGTTCTTC.

In the case of this clonotype: One junction end disagrees with the germline gene, perhaps due to a read error. The chain couples TRBV7-2 to TRBJ2-1, with a tentative D call TRBD2 (7 bases). Germline V CDR1 and CDR2: SGHTA, FQGNSA. This CDR3 is 16 amino acids long. This chain's CDR3 is CACRFSGGRTHNEQFF. The CDR3 nucleotides are TGTGCCTGCAGATTCTCCGGGGGGCGAACTCACAATGAGCAGTTCTTC.

The genes are TRBV9 and TRBJ2-1; D is unresolved. The V end was cut by 1 base, the J end by 9 bases, with 14 bases between. The CDR3 runs 14 residues. The V gene's germline CDR1 is SGDLS and CDR2 YYNGEE. CDR3 coding DNA: TGTGCCAGCAGCGTATCAGCCCTCGGCAGTGAGCAGTTCTTC. This sequence encodes CASSVSALGSEQFF.

This chain links TRBV20-1 with TRBJ2-4; 7 bases fit TRBD1. CDR1 is DFQATT and CDR2 is SNEGSKA in the germline V gene (reference sequence). J gave up 0 bases and V 6 bases, and 8 bases lay outside the gene matches. CDR3 length: 15 residues. For the CDR3, the DNA is TGCAGTGCAAACTTCCGGGACAGAGCCAAAAACATTCAGTACTTC. It codes for CSANFRDRAKNIQYF.

The CDR3 nucleotides read TGTGCCAGCTCGCGGGACAGGGCCAGGCAAGAGACCCAGTACTTC. Protein product: CASSRDRARQETQYF. This chain connects TRBV18 to TRBJ2-5; 9 nucleotides match TRBD1. CDR1 is KGHSH and CDR2 is LQKENI in the germline V gene. The CDR3 is 15 residues long. The junction had 7 bases not matched to a gene; V was cut back by 6 bases and J by 2 bases.

The rearrangement uses TRBV9 and TRBJ2-4; 7 nucleotides agree with TRBD2. V lost 0 bases, J lost 5 bases, and 5 bases stayed unmatched. This CDR3 region has 15 residues. Germline V CDR1 and CDR2: SGDLS, YYNGEE. The CDR3 region is CASSVGGAGQNIQYF. CDR3 nucleotides: TGTGCCAGCAGCGTAGGAGGAGCGGGGCAAAACATTCAGTACTTC. Full variable domain (missing parts from reference TRBV9 and TRBJ2-4): DSGVTQTPKHLITATGQRVTLRCSPRSGDLSVYWYQQSLDQGLQFLIQYYNGEERAKGNILERFSAQQFPDLHSELNLSSLELGDSALYFCASSVGGAGQNIQYFGAGTRLSVL.

The chain employs TRBV20-1 and TRBJ2-4, with a possible D match to TRBD1 (6 bases). V lost 3 bases and J lost 4, with 10 bases in between. Germline assignment: CDR1 DFQATT and CDR2 SNEGSKA (reference sequence). The CDR3 loop spans 13 amino acids. CDR3 sequence reads: CSASRGKKNIQYF. The CDR3 DNA reads TGCAGTGCTAGTAGGGGGAAAAAAAACATTCAGTACTTC.

V usage is TRBV4-3 and J usage is TRBJ1-2; D remains unclear. The CDR3 extends over 14 amino acids. Germline CDR1 and CDR2: LGHNA and YSLEER. The germline V and J ends were trimmed by 0 bases and 2 bases, with 7 bases remaining between them. CDR3 coding DNA: TGCGCCAGCAGCCAAGATGACGGAAACTATGGCTACACCTTC. Translation gives CASSQDDGNYGYTF.

The chain is built from TRBV29-1 and TRBJ2-1; 11 nucleotides line up with TRBD2. The CDR3 has 15 residues. V dropped 8 bases and J dropped 4; count of bases not matched to a gene: 10. CDR1 and CDR2 from the germline V gene are SQVTM and ANQGSEA. The CDR3 DNA reads TGCAGCTGTTTGGGAGGGACTAGCGGTTACAATGAGCAGTTCTTC. Translation: CSCLGGTSGYNEQFF.

The chain recombines TRBV2 with TRBJ1-6; D uncertain. CDR1 is SNHLY, CDR2 FYNNEI, per germline. Trimming left V 6 bases short and J 7 bases short, with 7 bases between. The CDR3 extends over 12 amino acids. Written as DNA, the CDR3 is TGTGCCAGCAGGGTCTTCAATTCACCCCTCCACTTT. The encoded protein is CASRVFNSPLHF.

This chain uses TRBV4-2 with TRBJ1-4; maybe TRBD1 (5 bases). The CDR3 consists of 18 residues. V was trimmed by 2 bases and J by 7 bases, leaving 23 bases between them. CDR1 LGHNA and CDR2 YNFKEQ come from the germline V gene. This chain's CDR3 is CASSQFLEARGRGEKLFF. CDR3 DNA sequence: TGTGCCAGCAGCCAATTCCTCGAAGCTCGGGGCCGTGGTGAAAAACTGTTTTTT.

This clonotype has only a few counts. The chain uses TRBV5-6 and TRBJ2-1, with D hard to call. The V end was cut by 2 bases, the J end by 8 bases, with 8 bases between. The CDR3 is made up of 12 amino acids. Per germline, CDR1 SGHDT and CDR2 YYEEEE. CDR3 residues: CASSFFMYEQFF. DNA for the CDR3: TGTGCCAGCAGCTTTTTTATGTATGAGCAGTTCTTC.

The J gene is TRBJ2-3, the V gene TRBV7-9; 9 bases match TRBD1. V lost 5 bases, J lost 3 bases, and 6 bases stayed unmatched. In germline, CDR1 is SEHNR, CDR2 FQNEAQ (reference sequence). This CDR3 has 15 residues. Here the CDR3 reads CASSPLGQGTDTQYF. Written as DNA, the CDR3 is TGTGCCAGCAGCCCACTGGGACAGGGAACAGATACGCAGTATTTT.

The gene calls are TRBV6-2 or TRBV6-3 and TRBJ2-7, with 11 bases fitting TRBD1. The CDR3 has 15 residues. The trim removed 7 bases at V and 3 bases at J, leaving 8 bases unmatched. Germline V gene data show CDR1 as MNHEY and CDR2 as SVGEGT. CDR3 in amino acids: CASTLGGTGGYEQYF. Written as DNA, the CDR3 is TGTGCCAGCACCCTTGGAGGGACAGGGGGCTACGAGCAGTACTTC.

This clonotype was counted a few times. The J gene is TRBJ2-3, the V gene TRBV27; a possible D gene is TRBD2 (5 bases). The CDR3 is 14 residues long. Germline CDR1 is MNHEY and CDR2 is SMNVEV (reference sequence). Trimming pared 10 bases from V and 6 bases from J, leaving 20 bases between. The CDR3 here is CATLGPGVGDTQYF. The CDR3 DNA reads TGTGCCACACTTGGTCCCGGGGTTGGCGATACGCAGTATTTT.

This chain joins TRBV2 and TRBJ2-6; 7 nucleotides align to TRBD1. CDR1 SNHLY and CDR2 FYNNEI come from the germline V gene. After removal of 5 bases from V and 1 base from J, the junction contained 20 bases not matched to a gene. The CDR3 contains 21 residues. The chain's CDR3 is CASSSPNRGETDRSGANVLTF. The CDR3, as DNA: TGTGCCAGCAGTAGCCCTAACAGGGGCGAAACGGATCGATCTGGGGCCAACGTCCTGACTTTC.

This chain joins TRBV10-3 and TRBJ2-1; D call uncertain. This CDR3 contains 13 residues. The V and J ends lost 4 bases and 9 bases respectively, with 13 bases between them. The germline V gene encodes CDR1 ENHRY and CDR2 SYGVKD. The CDR3 sequence: CAISGGIVVEQFF. The CDR3 DNA sequence: TGTGCCATCAGTGGCGGAATCGTGGTTGAGCAGTTCTTC.

V gene TRBV5-6 combines with J gene TRBJ1-2; no clear D. The CDR3 has 11 residues. V lost 0 bases and J lost 9, with 6 bases in between. Germline lookup yields CDR1 SGHDT and CDR2 YYEEEE. CDR3 residues: CASSLADSYTF. CDR3 nucleotide sequence: TGTGCCAGCAGCTTGGCCGACAGCTACACCTTC. Drawing the rest from reference TRBV5-6 and TRBJ1-2, the complete variable domain is DAGVTQSPTHLIKTRGQQVTLRCSPKSGHDTVSWYQQALGQGPQFIFQYYEEEERQRGNFPDRFSGHQFPNYSSELNVNALLLGDSALYLCASSLADSYTFGSGTRLTVV.

The chain recombines TRBV7-2 with TRBJ2-3; D unresolved. CDR1 is SGHTA and CDR2 is FQGNSA in the germline V gene. Deletions cut 5 bases from V and 2 bases from J, with 8 bases between. The CDR3 length is 13 residues. CDR3 amino acids: CASSASNTDTQYF. CDR3 DNA sequence: TGTGCCAGCAGCGCCAGTAACACAGATACGCAGTATTTT.

V and J are TRBV10-3 and TRBJ2-7; TRBD1 aligns across 7 bases. CDR3 size: 14 residues. V shed 2 bases and J 0 bases; nucleotides not matched to a gene: 1. CDR1 is ENHRY and CDR2 is SYGVKD in the germline V gene. CDR3 in DNA: TGTGCCATCAGTGAGAGGGACAGCTCCTACGAGCAGTACTTC. Its protein is CAISERDSSYEQYF.

The chain uses TRBV28 and TRBJ2-1, with D tentatively TRBD1 or TRBD2 (5 bases each). The CDR3 totals 14 residues. Germline V gene sequence: CDR1 MDHEN, CDR2 SYDVKM. Trimming took off 6 bases at V and 12 bases at J, with 21 bases between the two ends. CDR3 in amino acids: CASSSPGRLLGQFF. CDR3 in DNA: TGTGCCAGCAGCTCCCCGGGACGCCTTCTTGGGCAGTTCTTC.

J is TRBJ1-1 and V is TRBV12-3 or TRBV12-4; D call uncertain. V lost 6 bases, J lost 0 bases, and 8 bases lay in between. CDR3 length: 13 amino acids. CDR3 region: CASSDRVNTEAFF. DNA of the CDR3: TGTGCCAGCAGCGATAGAGTGAACACTGAAGCTTTCTTT.

The chain employs TRBV7-2 and TRBJ1-5; possibly TRBD1 for D (6 bases). The germline gives CDR1 SGHTA, CDR2 FQGNSA. The CDR3 runs to 16 residues. The V and J ends lost 5 bases and 4 bases respectively, with 18 bases between them. The CDR3 loop reads CASSPSGGLSNQPQHF. The CDR3 DNA reads TGTGCCAGCAGCCCGAGCGGGGGGCTGAGTAATCAGCCCCAGCATTTT.

This rearrangement joins TRBV7-3 to TRBJ2-1; D not certain. The length of the CDR3 is 13 residues. The V end was cut by 5 bases, the J end by 7 bases, with 12 bases between. Germline CDR1 SGHTA, CDR2 FQGTGA. Written as DNA, the CDR3 is TGTGCCAGCAGCAACCGGGCCGGGAATGAGCAGTTCTTC. It encodes CASSNRAGNEQFF.

The chain is built from TRBV20-1 and TRBJ1-6; 9 bases align to TRBD1. This CDR3 is 14 amino acids long. Trimming removed 6 bases from V and 9 bases from J; junction bases left unmatched: 9. Germline CDR1 is DFQATT and CDR2 is SNEGSKA (reference sequence). The CDR3 region has the DNA TGCAGTGCCCTCGTGGGACAGGGAGGTTCACCCCTCCACTTT. It translates to CSALVGQGGSPLHF.

This clonotype was counted a few times. The V call is TRBV27, the J call TRBJ1-2, with D possibly being TRBD1 (6 bases). The ends were cut back, 8 bases at V and 0 bases at J, with 16 bases in the middle. Germline CDR1 and CDR2: MNHEY and SMNVEV (reference sequence). The CDR3 runs to 15 residues. The CDR3 DNA sequence: TGTGCCAGCTGGGGGCGGGCAGTCCCTAACTATGGCTACACCTTC. Its translation is CASWGRAVPNYGYTF.

A single count supports this clonotype. V gene TRBV6-5 combines with J gene TRBJ2-1; possibly TRBD2 for D (5 bases). The V and J ends lost 5 bases and 5 bases respectively, with 13 bases between them. This CDR3 comprises 14 residues. CDR1 is MNHEY and CDR2 is SVGAGI in the germline V gene. The CDR3 DNA reads as TGTGCCAGCAGTGATCCTGGAGGCGACAATGAGCAGTTCTTC. Its protein is CASSDPGGDNEQFF.

V gene TRBV6-2 or TRBV6-3 combines with J gene TRBJ1-5; D is unresolved. V was cut by 6 bases and J by 7 bases, with 19 bases left in between. Germline CDR1 is MNHEY and CDR2 is SVGEGT. The CDR3 covers 15 residues. CDR3 residues: CASSFDPRGGQPQHF. CDR3 DNA: TGTGCCAGCAGCTTCGACCCACGGGGTGGACAGCCCCAGCATTTT.

The chain has TRBV2 and TRBJ2-5; perhaps TRBD2 as D (6 bases). The V end lost 6 bases, the J end lost 4 bases, and 9 bases lay between the germline ends. The V gene's germline CDR1 is SNHLY and CDR2 FYNNEI. CDR3 size: 12 residues. CDR3 nucleotide sequence: TGTGCCAGCAGGGAGGGGACAGAGACCCAGTACTTC. It codes for CASREGTETQYF.